This is a list of T cell receptor beta chains from one sample in a study of CD8+CD57+ T cells in acquired aplastic anemia. TCRdb passed the reads through MiXCR, listing each CDR3 protein once. This sample has roughly 180,000 distinct CDR3 sequences; approximately 49% occur once, and the top ten carry under 3.5%. Specimen: sorted CD4+, CD8+, or CD8+CD57+ T cells (not recorded which) from PBMCs. All receptors derive from a human donor in good health. Both conserved end residues are part of each CDR3. The order of the fields is V gene, J gene, D gene, clone size, CDR3 DNA, CDR3 protein. D genes are given only for firm matches. Clone size, where shown, is once, few, many, or a class for clones that have expanded.

>TRBV7-2|TRBJ2-1|NA|many
TGTGCCAGCAGCTTTCGGTTGGCTGACAATGAGCAGTTCTTC
CASSFRLADNEQFF
>TRBV19|TRBJ1-2|NA|NA
TGTGCCGGCCAGACAGTTTATGGCTACACCTTC
CAGQTVYGYTF
>TRBV5-5|TRBJ1-6|NA|NA
TGTGCCAGCAGCTCGGGACGGGAAAATTCACCCCTTCACTTT
CASSSGRENSPLHF
>TRBV24-1|TRBJ1-2|NA|NA
TGTGCCACCTCGCAGGGGTCGTGGAATGGCTACACCTTC
CATSQGSWNGYTF
>TRBV20-1|TRBJ1-1|NA|NA
TGCAGTGCTAAATACGGGCAAAACACTGAAGCTTTCTTT
CSAKYGQNTEAFF
>TRBV19|TRBJ2-3|NA|NA
TGTGCCAGTAGGACAGTCGCCACAGATACGCAGTATTTT
CASRTVATDTQYF
>TRBV11-2|TRBJ2-7|TRBD2|NA
TGTGCCAGCAGCTTAGATGCGGGAGGGAATTACGTGCGGTACTTC
CASSLDAGGNYVRYF
>TRBV2|TRBJ2-3|TRBD1|NA
TGTGCCAGCAGTGCGGCCGGGACAGGGAGCACAGATACGCAGTATTTT
CASSAAGTGSTDTQYF
>TRBV25-1|TRBJ1-1|NA|NA
TGTGCTAGAGCATTAGGGGAGGTGAACACTGAAGCTTTCTTT
CARALGEVNTEAFF
>TRBV6-2/TRBV6-3|TRBJ1-6|NA|many
TGTGCCAGCAGGGGACACACCGACTCTAATTCACCCCTCCACTTT
CASRGHTDSNSPLHF
>TRBV30|TRBJ2-7|NA|NA
TGTGCCTGGAGTGTACGCTACGAGCAGTACTTC
CAWSVRYEQYF
>TRBV11-2|TRBJ2-7|NA|few
TGTGCCAGCAGCTCCACCGGCCGGAGCTTAAACCACGAGCAGTACTTC
CASSSTGRSLNHEQYF
>TRBV11-2|TRBJ2-2|NA|many
TGTGCCAGCAGCGTACAGCTGCTGAACACCGGGGAGCTGTTTTTT
CASSVQLLNTGELFF
>TRBV20-1|TRBJ1-5|TRBD1|many
TGCAGTGCCCTCCGACCGGGACAGTTTCAGCCCCAGCATTTT
CSALRPGQFQPQHF
>TRBV2|TRBJ1-2|TRBD1|NA
TGTGCCAGCAGCGTAGGAGGGGGCCACTATGGCTACACCTTC
CASSVGGGHYGYTF
>TRBV7-9|TRBJ1-6|TRBD1|many
TGTGCCAGCAGTCGAACAGGGGGTAATTCACCCCTCCACTTT
CASSRTGGNSPLHF
>TRBV10-3|TRBJ1-3|NA|once
TGTGCCATCACCCCGGACAGTACCTCTGGAAACACCATATATTTT
CAITPDSTSGNTIYF
>TRBV20-1|TRBJ2-5|NA|few
TGCAGTGCTGTAAGGAGGGGCGTTGCGATACAAGAGACCCAGTACTTC
CSAVRRGVAIQETQYF
>TRBV10-2|TRBJ1-1|NA|many
TGCGCCAGCCTTGAGCAGATGAACACTGAAGCTTTCTTT
CASLEQMNTEAFF
>TRBV10-3|TRBJ2-1|TRBD2|NA
TGTGCCATCAGTGGGGCTAGCGGGAGAGCCAACTACAATGAGCAGTTCTTC
CAISGASGRANYNEQFF
>TRBV2|TRBJ1-5|TRBD1|many
TGTGCCAGCAGAGGACAGGGAGGTCAGCCCCAGCATTTT
CASRGQGGQPQHF
>TRBV7-9|TRBJ1-1|NA|many
TGTGCCAGCAGCTCGGCTTGGTCCCAAGCTTTCTTT
CASSSAWSQAFF
>TRBV19|TRBJ2-7|NA|few
TGTGCCAGTAGTGGACAATTTGGGGCCTACGAGCAGTACTTC
CASSGQFGAYEQYF
>TRBV19|TRBJ1-3|NA|NA
TGTGCCAGTAGTATTCGGGGGATCTCTGGAAACACCATATATTTT
CASSIRGISGNTIYF
>TRBV15|TRBJ2-1|NA|few
TGTGCCACCAGCAGAGATGGAAGGGGCGGTGACAATGAGCAGTTCTTC
CATSRDGRGGDNEQFF
>TRBV24-1|TRBJ2-7|TRBD2|NA
TGTGCCAGCAGCCCCCAGACTAGCGGGAGACGGTACTTC
CASSPQTSGRRYF
>TRBV20-1|TRBJ2-5|TRBD1|NA
TGCAGTGCCGCCGGGACAGGGCGAGAGACCCAGTACTTC
CSAAGTGRETQYF
>TRBV4-3|TRBJ2-1|NA|many
TGCGCCAGCAGCCAAGAACAGGGTCTTTACAATGAGCAGTTCTTC
CASSQEQGLYNEQFF
>TRBV12-3/TRBV12-4|TRBJ1-2|NA|many
TGTGCCAGCAGTCACCCCGCGGGTACCCGCTATGGCTACACCTTC
CASSHPAGTRYGYTF
>TRBV7-7|TRBJ2-2|NA|NA
TGTGCTAGCAGCAGATACCCCTCCGGGGAGCTGTTTTTT
CASSRYPSGELFF
>TRBV2|TRBJ2-1|TRBD2|NA
TGTGCCAGCAGTTTCTCAGGACTAGCGGGGGTCTACAATGAGCAGTTCTTC
CASSFSGLAGVYNEQFF
>TRBV2|TRBJ2-1|NA|NA
TGTGCCAGCAGTGATTATCGGAGAACCCACAATGAGCAGTTCTTC
CASSDYRRTHNEQFF
>TRBV11-1|TRBJ2-2|NA|NA
TGTGCCAGCAGCTGGGACATCTCAGCAGAGGCCGGGGAGCTGTTTTTT
CASSWDISAEAGELFF
>TRBV15|TRBJ2-5|NA|few
TGTGCCACCAGCAGAGATCCGCAGACCCAGTACTTC
CATSRDPQTQYF
>TRBV12-3/TRBV12-4|TRBJ2-1|NA|NA
TGTGCCAGCAGCCTCCCCCGAGAGACAGCATCCTACAATGAGCAGTTCTTC
CASSLPRETASYNEQFF
>TRBV11-1|TRBJ2-5|NA|NA
TGTGCCAGCAGCTTAGAGGGGGGGCTTCGGGAGACCCAGTACTTC
CASSLEGGLRETQYF
>TRBV11-2|TRBJ2-7|TRBD2|once
TGTGCCAGCAGCCCAGGCGGGGGTTACTACGAGCAGTACTTC
CASSPGGGYYEQYF
>TRBV11-1|TRBJ1-6|TRBD1|NA
TGTGCCAGCAGCTTTCCCGACAGGGGAGGAAATTCACCCCTCCACTTT
CASSFPDRGGNSPLHF
>TRBV20-1|TRBJ2-1|NA|many
TGCAGTGCTTTACAAGGGGGGGGAGAGCAGTTCTTC
CSALQGGGEQFF
>TRBV20-1|TRBJ2-7|TRBD2|few
TGCAGTGTCAGCGCGGGGCGGGAGGTGGCCGAGCAGTACTTC
CSVSAGREVAEQYF
>TRBV5-4|TRBJ2-7|NA|many
TGTGCCAGCAGCTTGGATGAGTTCGTTCAGTACTTC
CASSLDEFVQYF
>TRBV15|TRBJ2-3|TRBD2|NA
TGTGCCACCAGCAGAGGGTTGGGTAGCGGGGGGGGCAGTACTAGCACAGATACGCAGTATTTT
CATSRGLGSGGGSTSTDTQYF
>TRBV7-2|TRBJ2-7|TRBD1|few
TGTGCCAGCAGCCTTCAGACAGGGGAGCAGTACTTC
CASSLQTGEQYF
>TRBV10-3|TRBJ2-7|TRBD1|many
TGTGCCACCCAGGGACAGGGCAACGAGCAGTACTTC
CATQGQGNEQYF
>TRBV5-1|TRBJ2-3|NA|many
TGCGCCAGCAGAATGGGGGAGAGCACAGATACGCAGTATTTT
CASRMGESTDTQYF
>TRBV12-3/TRBV12-4|TRBJ2-2|TRBD2|many
TGTGCCAGCAGTTTAGCGGGAGGGCTCGGGGAGCTGTTTTTT
CASSLAGGLGELFF
>TRBV7-2|TRBJ2-5|TRBD2|NA
TGTGCCAGCAGCTTATCCCTAGCGGGAGAAGAGACCCAGTACTTC
CASSLSLAGEETQYF
>TRBV30|TRBJ1-1|NA|few
TGTGCCTGGAGTGCTGGGGCATGGATTGCTTTCTTT
CAWSAGAWIAFF
>TRBV10-3|TRBJ2-5|TRBD1|NA
TGTGCCATCAGTGAGTCGAGGGGGCCCCAAGAGACCCAGTACTTC
CAISESRGPQETQYF
>TRBV20-1|TRBJ2-7|TRBD1|many
TGCAGTGCGGCCCTCAAGGGGGCGTGGGAGCAGTACTTC
CSAALKGAWEQYF
>TRBV20-1|TRBJ1-1|NA|NA
TGCAGTGCCACCTCTGTGCTGACTGAAGCTTTCTTT
CSATSVLTEAFF